Listed below are T cell receptor beta chains from one sample, sequenced in a study of blood T cell repertoires in COVID-19. The method was immunoSEQ multiplex PCR; TCRdb's version includes in-frame clones alone and lacks a portion of them. This table has 250,000 or so clones, approximately 86% appearing once. The sequencing input was peripheral blood. The receptors derive from a man aged 30 to 45 with active or convalescent COVID-19. Both conserved end residues are part of each CDR3. A D gene is named only where the DNA matches it firmly. For some rows the clone size is stated as once, few or many, or as a class when expanded; others skip it.

d_call: NA; clone_size: NA; j_call: TRBJ2-6; v_call: TRBV5-4; cdr3_aa: CASSQRQSGANVLTF; cdr3_nt: TGTGCCAGCAGCCAGAGACAGTCTGGGGCCAACGTCCTGACTTTC
d_call: TRBD1; clone_size: once; j_call: TRBJ1-2; v_call: TRBV3-1/TRBV3-2; cdr3_aa: CASSRTQGAGSYGYTF; cdr3_nt: TGTGCCAGCAGTCGAACGCAGGGGGCAGGGAGCTATGGCTACACCTTC
d_call: NA; clone_size: NA; j_call: TRBJ1-1; v_call: TRBV11-1; cdr3_aa: CASSLAPTEAFF; cdr3_nt: TGTGCCAGCAGCTTAGCTCCAACTGAAGCTTTCTTT
d_call: TRBD1; clone_size: NA; j_call: TRBJ1-5; v_call: TRBV19; cdr3_aa: CASRQGDWNQPQHF; cdr3_nt: TGTGCCAGCCGACAGGGAGATTGGAATCAGCCCCAGCATTTT
d_call: NA; clone_size: NA; j_call: TRBJ1-2; v_call: TRBV2; cdr3_aa: CASSEEGLLDGYTF; cdr3_nt: TGTGCCAGCAGTGAGGAGGGTTTGCTGGATGGCTACACCTTC
d_call: NA; clone_size: NA; j_call: TRBJ1-1; v_call: TRBV7-2; cdr3_aa: CASSPGSPETEAFF; cdr3_nt: TGTGCCAGCAGCCCGGGTTCTCCGGAGACTGAAGCTTTCTTT
d_call: NA; clone_size: NA; j_call: TRBJ1-2; v_call: TRBV11-2; cdr3_aa: CASSLGTANYGYTF; cdr3_nt: TGTGCCAGCAGCTTAGGAACAGCTAACTATGGCTACACCTTC
d_call: NA; clone_size: NA; j_call: TRBJ2-7; v_call: TRBV14; cdr3_aa: CASSQVGGYEQYF; cdr3_nt: TGTGCCAGCAGCCAAGTGGGGGGCTACGAGCAGTACTTC
d_call: NA; clone_size: NA; j_call: TRBJ1-2; v_call: TRBV19; cdr3_aa: CASSDSGLYGYTF; cdr3_nt: TGTGCCAGTTCAGACAGTGGTCTATATGGCTACACCTTC
d_call: NA; clone_size: NA; j_call: TRBJ2-5; v_call: TRBV30; cdr3_aa: CAWTVQETQYF; cdr3_nt: TGTGCCTGGACGGTACAAGAGACCCAGTACTTC
d_call: TRBD1; clone_size: NA; j_call: TRBJ1-6; v_call: TRBV9; cdr3_aa: CASSWGTENSPLHF; cdr3_nt: TGTGCCAGCAGCTGGGGGACAGAGAATTCACCCCTCCACTTT
d_call: NA; clone_size: NA; j_call: TRBJ2-2; v_call: TRBV30; cdr3_aa: CAWGPGAGELFF; cdr3_nt: TGTGCCTGGGGTCCGGGGGCCGGGGAGCTGTTTTTT
d_call: TRBD1; clone_size: NA; j_call: TRBJ1-2; v_call: TRBV23-1; cdr3_aa: CASRGSWRGRANYGYTF; cdr3_nt: TGCGCCAGCAGGGGTAGTTGGAGGGGGCGGGCTAACTATGGCTACACCTTC
d_call: NA; clone_size: NA; j_call: TRBJ1-3; v_call: TRBV6-2/TRBV6-3; cdr3_aa: CASSPQGRVVGNTIYF; cdr3_nt: TGTGCCAGCAGCCCTCAGGGGAGAGTCGTTGGAAACACCATATATTTT
d_call: NA; clone_size: NA; j_call: TRBJ1-1; v_call: TRBV7-2; cdr3_aa: CATAESSQGWYSEAFF; cdr3_nt: TGTGCCACTGCGGAGTCCTCTCAGGGCTGGTACTCTGAAGCTTTCTTT
d_call: NA; clone_size: NA; j_call: TRBJ1-2; v_call: TRBV11-2; cdr3_aa: CASSLQDSNYGYTF; cdr3_nt: TGTGCCAGCAGCCTCCAGGACAGTAACTATGGCTACACCTTC
d_call: TRBD1; clone_size: few; j_call: TRBJ1-1; v_call: TRBV27; cdr3_aa: CASNRDRGKNTEAFF; cdr3_nt: TGTGCCAGCAACCGGGACAGGGGAAAGAACACTGAAGCTTTCTTT
d_call: NA; clone_size: NA; j_call: TRBJ2-7; v_call: TRBV5-6; cdr3_aa: CASSLDTRNSYEQYF; cdr3_nt: TGTGCCAGCAGCTTGGACACACGTAACTCCTACGAGCAGTACTTC
d_call: NA; clone_size: NA; j_call: TRBJ2-6; v_call: TRBV7-2; cdr3_aa: CASSEVRANVLTF; cdr3_nt: TGTGCCAGCAGCGAGGTGAGGGCCAACGTCCTGACTTTC
d_call: NA; clone_size: NA; j_call: TRBJ2-7; v_call: TRBV19; cdr3_aa: CASSISRPGPKYEQYF; cdr3_nt: TGTGCCAGTAGTATTTCGCGGCCCGGCCCGAAATACGAGCAGTACTTC
d_call: TRBD2; clone_size: once; j_call: TRBJ2-2; v_call: TRBV7-6; cdr3_aa: CASSLAMERGVSNTGELFF; cdr3_nt: TGTGCCAGCAGCTTAGCGATGGAGCGGGGGGTATCGAACACCGGGGAGCTGTTTTTT
d_call: TRBD2; clone_size: NA; j_call: TRBJ2-3; v_call: TRBV5-4; cdr3_aa: CASSSGLAGSTDTQYF; cdr3_nt: TGTGCCAGCAGCTCCGGACTAGCGGGGAGCACAGATACGCAGTATTTT
d_call: NA; clone_size: NA; j_call: TRBJ2-3; v_call: TRBV5-3; cdr3_aa: CARSYVGARGTDTQYF; cdr3_nt: TGTGCCAGAAGCTATGTGGGGGCCCGAGGCACAGATACGCAGTATTTT
d_call: NA; clone_size: NA; j_call: TRBJ1-3; v_call: TRBV10-1; cdr3_aa: CASSSGSSGNTIYF; cdr3_nt: TGCGCCAGCAGTTCAGGGTCCTCTGGAAACACCATATATTTT
d_call: TRBD2; clone_size: once; j_call: TRBJ2-3; v_call: TRBV5-1; cdr3_aa: CASTSGTSGGTSDTQYF; cdr3_nt: TGCGCCAGCACCTCTGGGACTAGCGGGGGGACTAGCGATACGCAGTATTTT
d_call: TRBD1; clone_size: NA; j_call: TRBJ1-3; v_call: TRBV24-1; cdr3_aa: CATSDFGQDHWFAGNTIYF; cdr3_nt: TGTGCCACCAGTGATTTCGGACAGGACCACTGGTTCGCTGGAAACACCATATATTTT
d_call: NA; clone_size: NA; j_call: TRBJ2-3; v_call: TRBV5-1; cdr3_aa: CASSLMSGDTDTQYF; cdr3_nt: TGCGCCAGCAGCTTGATGTCAGGGGACACAGATACGCAGTATTTT
d_call: TRBD1; clone_size: NA; j_call: TRBJ1-4; v_call: TRBV7-9; cdr3_aa: CASSPSTGDGGEKLFF; cdr3_nt: TGTGCCAGCAGCCCTTCGACAGGGGATGGGGGTGAAAAACTGTTTTTT